The rows below give T cell receptor beta chains drawn from one sample of a study of T cell responses to AZD1222 COVID-19 vaccine. Measured with immunoSEQ multiplex PCR; TCRdb has only the in-frame clones, and not every one. The sample shows about 6,100 clones, about 87% of them seen only once. Sample: peripheral blood, taken 28 days after the second AZD1222 dose. The receptors were gathered from an adult who received the AZD1222 COVID-19 vaccine. Both conserved end residues are part of each CDR3. A D gene is named only where the DNA matches it firmly. For some rows the clone size is stated as once, few or many, or as a class when expanded; others skip it.

clone_size d_call j_call v_call cdr3_nt cdr3_aa
once TRBD2 TRBJ2-3 TRBV2 TGTGCCAGCAGCGATAGCGGGATAGGAGATACGCAGTATTTT CASSDSGIGDTQYF
- - TRBJ1-4 TRBV9 TGTGCCAGCAGCGGAGGGGCCCCTAATGAAAAACTGTTTTTT CASSGGAPNEKLFF
- - TRBJ1-1 TRBV12-3/TRBV12-4 TGTGCCAGCAGTTTCGGACAGAACACTGAAGCTTTCTTT CASSFGQNTEAFF
few TRBD1 TRBJ1-4 TRBV18 TGTGCCAGCTTCCCACAGGGGGCTAATGAAAAACTGTTTTTT CASFPQGANEKLFF
- TRBD1 TRBJ1-4 TRBV5-1 TGCGCCAGCAGCTTGGGGACAGGAAGTGAAAAACTGTTTTTT CASSLGTGSEKLFF
- - TRBJ1-1 TRBV28 TGTGCCTCCGGGACAATTGAAGCTTTCTTT CASGTIEAFF
- - TRBJ2-3 TRBV11-2 TGTGCCAGCAGCTTAAGGACTACAGATACGCAGTATTTT CASSLRTTDTQYF
- - TRBJ1-1 TRBV5-6 TGTGCCAGCAGCTTGGGGGGAGCCAACACTGAAGCTTTCTTT CASSLGGANTEAFF
- TRBD2 TRBJ2-5 TRBV28 TGTGCCAGCACCCCCGGGCTAGCGGGAGTAGAGACCCAGTACTTC CASTPGLAGVETQYF
- - TRBJ1-1 TRBV10-3 TGTGCCACCGGGACCCCCATGAACACTGAAGCTTTCTTT CATGTPMNTEAFF
- - TRBJ1-5 TRBV6-5 TGTGCCAGCAGGTATGATGGCAATCAGCCCCAGCATTTT CASRYDGNQPQHF
- - TRBJ1-2 TRBV19 TGTGCCAGTAGTATCCGGCCCGTGTATAGGGGCTACACCTTC CASSIRPVYRGYTF
- - TRBJ1-3 TRBV24-1 TGTGCCACCAGTGATTCAGGGGCGCGAGGAAACACCATATATTTT CATSDSGARGNTIYF
- - TRBJ1-4 TRBV5-1 TGCGCCAGCAGCCCGGGACTAGTCGCAACTAATGAAAAACTGTTTTTT CASSPGLVATNEKLFF
- TRBD1 TRBJ2-1 TRBV7-9 TGTGCCAGCAGCTTAGGGACAGGGTCTTCCAATGAGCAGTTCTTC CASSLGTGSSNEQFF
- TRBD2 TRBJ2-1 TRBV7-9 TGTGCCAGCAGCTTAGGAGCGGGAGGGATAAATGAGCAGTTCTTC CASSLGAGGINEQFF
- - TRBJ1-5 TRBV6-5 TGTGCCAGCAGTTATCTGGATGGCAATCAGCCCCAGCATTTT CASSYLDGNQPQHF
- - TRBJ2-7 TRBV7-9 TGTGCCAGCAGTTCACAGGGTCAGGGGCTCTACGAGCAGTACTTC CASSSQGQGLYEQYF
- - TRBJ1-2 TRBV6-6 TGTGCCAGCAGTTTGGGGGAGGTTGGGACCCCGTATGGCTACACCTTC CASSLGEVGTPYGYTF
- - TRBJ2-7 TRBV27 TGTGCCAGCAGTTTATCCCCCAGTGACAGGGAGGTCCCCTACGAGCAGTACTTC CASSLSPSDREVPYEQYF
- - TRBJ2-7 TRBV5-4 TGTGCCAGCAGCTTGGCTAAGGGGAGTAAAACCTACGAGCAGTACTTC CASSLAKGSKTYEQYF
- - TRBJ2-3 TRBV18 TGTGCCAGCTCACGTGGGACTTACTCCCCAGATACGCAGTATTTT CASSRGTYSPDTQYF
- - TRBJ2-1 TRBV6-2/TRBV6-3 TGTGCCAGCAGTTACAAACCATCCAGTGAGCAGTTCTTC CASSYKPSSEQFF
few - TRBJ1-1 TRBV24-1 TGTGCCACCAGTGATCCAGGGAAGGGGGAAGCTTTCTTT CATSDPGKGEAFF
- TRBD1 TRBJ1-2 TRBV19 TGTGCCAGTATGACAGGGGGCATTATCGGCTATGGCTACACCTTC CASMTGGIIGYGYTF
- TRBD1 TRBJ2-1 TRBV5-8 TGTGCCAGACTAGAGGGACAGGTCTACAATGAGCAGTTCTTC CARLEGQVYNEQFF
- - TRBJ2-2 TRBV3-1/TRBV3-2 TGTGCCAGCAGCCAAACCGTGTCTGGGGAGCTGTTTTTT CASSQTVSGELFF
- TRBD1 TRBJ2-3 TRBV7-9 TGTGCCAGCAGCCGGCCAACAGGGGTGAAGAATTTT CASSRPTGVKNF
- TRBD1 TRBJ2-5 TRBV11-3 TGTGCCAGCAGCTTAGACAGGGGGGAGACCCAGTACTTC CASSLDRGETQYF
- TRBD1 TRBJ1-4 TRBV7-2 TGTGCCAGCAGCTTTGACAGGGGAGCGTATGAAAAACTGTTTTTT CASSFDRGAYEKLFF
few - TRBJ2-1 TRBV7-9 TGTGCCAGCAGCTTGGGCTTAGGACTTACGGATGAGCAGTTCTTC CASSLGLGLTDEQFF
- - TRBJ2-7 TRBV7-2 TGTGCCAGCAGCTTAGATGTTCCAACCTCCTACGAGCAGTACTTC CASSLDVPTSYEQYF
few TRBD2 TRBJ2-2 TRBV28 TGTGCCAGCCTCGAGGGGAGACTAGCGGGAGTGAGGTTCTCTATCGGGGAGCTGTTTTTT CASLEGRLAGVRFSIGELFF
- - TRBJ2-3 TRBV7-9 TGTGCCAGCAGCTCCTCCCGGGATACGCAGTATTTT CASSSSRDTQYF
- - TRBJ1-1 TRBV28 TGTGCCAGCAGTTTAGTCAGTTACACTGAAGCTTTCTTT CASSLVSYTEAFF
- TRBD1 TRBJ1-2 TRBV5-5 TGTGCCAGCAGCCCGGGACAGGGCTATGGCTACACCTTC CASSPGQGYGYTF
few - TRBJ2-1 TRBV5-1 TGCGCCAGCAAGATCAATACCGCTAATGAGCAGTTCTTC CASKINTANEQFF
- - TRBJ1-2 TRBV5-1 TGCGCCAGCAGCTTGGATCAGGGCCCCTATTCTGGCTACACCTTC CASSLDQGPYSGYTF
- - TRBJ2-5 TRBV7-2 TGTGCCAGCAGCCCCCCGAGGGGTATCACCGGCGAAGAGACCCAGTACTTC CASSPPRGITGEETQYF
- TRBD1 TRBJ1-5 TRBV2 TGTGCCAGCAGTACAGGGACAGTGCCTTTGGAGCCCCAGCATTTT CASSTGTVPLEPQHF
- TRBD2 TRBJ2-2 TRBV7-2 TGTGCCAGCAGCCGTGGACTAGCGGGACACACCGGGGAGCTGTTTTTT CASSRGLAGHTGELFF
- - TRBJ2-2 TRBV6-2/TRBV6-3 TGTGCCAGCAGTTACTCGATTTCAGGGGCGAACACCGGGGAGCTGTTTTTT CASSYSISGANTGELFF
- - TRBJ1-2 TRBV14 TGTGCCAGCAGCCAAGGGTTAACGGGAAACTATGGCTACACCTTC CASSQGLTGNYGYTF
- - TRBJ1-3 TRBV6-5 TGTGCCAGCAGTAAGACGGTTTCTGGAAACACCATATATTTT CASSKTVSGNTIYF
- TRBD1 TRBJ1-5 TRBV6-5 TGTGCCAGCAGCCGGGACAGGGGCTTAGGTCAGCCCCAGCATTTT CASSRDRGLGQPQHF